The sequence of this TCR beta chain was determined in a study of shared clonotypes between healthy human individuals. Study-wide background: The study enrolled a couple of women and three men aged 18 to 49. Researchers assigned three CD4 naive, three CD4 memory, two CD8 naive and one CD8 memory plate to each donor. General study points: The study found lower generation probabilities in non-shared clonotypes than in those shared by all four donors.

Trimming took 7 bases from V and 2 from J; bases not matched to a gene: 4. Germline V gives CDR1 MNHNY, CDR2 SVGAGI (reference sequence). This CDR3 comprises 13 residues. Worth noting for this clone: Its antigen is still unknown.

Several immunoSEQ plates held equal portions of the genomic DNA taken from each subset. Clones were read by immunoSEQ multiplex PCR, and TCRdb kept only the in-frame ones, dropping some. The sample holds about 2,500,000 clones, more than 80% seen once. The sequencing input was naive CD4+ T cells sorted from blood. Subset in this sample: CD45RA+ positively selected. This TCR was recovered from a man between 18 and 35 years old in good health. V usage is TRBV6-6 and J usage is TRBJ2-7, with TRBD1 identical over 8 bases. CDR3 protein: CASTAGGTYEQYF. CDR3 nucleotide sequence: TGTGCCAGCACGGCAGGGGGCACCTACGAGCAGTACTTC.